These 19 T cell receptor beta chains were all obtained from the same sample, sequenced in a study of T cell changes during pregnancy in multiple sclerosis. TCRdb's table, derived via immunoSEQ multiplex PCR, lists solely in-frame clones and lacks some. The sample records just under 45,000 clones, around 96% being singletons. The source was peripheral blood, collected in the second trimester of pregnancy. The receptors were gathered from a female donor with multiple sclerosis, enrolled in a pregnancy study.

V gene TRBV4-1 combines with J gene TRBJ2-6; 8 positions match TRBD1. Germline lookup yields CDR1 MGHRA and CDR2 YSYEKL. The CDR3 loop spans 17 amino acids. V shed 4 bases, J shed 0 bases, and the junction held 5 bases outside the gene matches. CDR3: CASSLGQGPSGANVLTF. For the CDR3, the DNA is TGCGCCAGCAGCCTCGGACAGGGCCCCTCTGGGGCCAACGTCCTGACTTTC.

The gene calls are TRBV5-1 and TRBJ2-7; maybe TRBD2 (6 bases). With 4 bases removed from V and 3 bases from J, the gap between germline ends came to 14 bases. Germline values: CDR1 SGHRS, CDR2 YFSETQ. The CDR3 runs 14 residues. The CDR3: CASSPLRDFYEQYF. Here the CDR3 DNA reads TGCGCCAGCAGCCCGCTCAGGGACTTCTACGAGCAGTACTTC. Full variable domain (remainder filled in from reference TRBV5-1 and TRBJ2-7): KAGVTQTPRYLIKTRGQQVTLSCSPISGHRSVSWYQQTPGQGLQFLFEYFSETQRNKGNFPGRFSGRQFSNSRSEMNVSTLELGDSALYLCASSPLRDFYEQYFGPGTRLTVT.

The rearrangement joins TRBV5-8 to TRBJ1-5, with no clear D. The CDR3 has 16 residues. Germline V gene data show CDR1 as SGHTS and CDR2 as YDEGEE. Trimming took 0 bases from V and 3 from J, leaving 13 bases between them. CDR3 in amino acids: CASSLGSIRFNQPQHF. The CDR3 region has the DNA TGTGCCAGCAGCTTGGGATCGATCCGGTTCAATCAGCCCCAGCATTTT.

This sequence joins TRBV27 and TRBJ2-1, with 10 bases aligning to TRBD2. CDR1 and CDR2 from the germline V gene are MNHEY and SMNVEV (reference sequence). This CDR3 is 17 amino acids long. Trimming at V came to 4 bases and at J to 0 bases, leaving 6 bases not matched to a gene. Written as DNA, the CDR3 is TGTGCCAGCAGTTGGAAGGGGACTAGCGACTCCTACAATGAGCAGTTCTTC. This gives the protein CASSWKGTSDSYNEQFF.

The chain combines TRBV30 with TRBJ2-3; D perhaps matches TRBD2 (5 bases). The CDR3 loop spans 11 amino acids. Trimming stripped 4 bases from V and 4 bases from J, with 6 bases between. Germline V gene sequence: CDR1 GTSNPN, CDR2 SVGIG (reference sequence). The CDR3 DNA reads as TGTGCCTGGATGGAGGCAGATACGCAGTATTTT. It encodes CAWMEADTQYF.

J is TRBJ1-2 and V is TRBV25-1; the match to TRBD1 covers 8 bases. Germline CDR1 is MGHDK and CDR2 is SYGVNS. The CDR3 loop spans 13 amino acids. J gave up 8 bases and V 5 bases, and 7 bases lay outside the gene matches. The CDR3 DNA reads TGTGCCAGCAGTCCAGGGGGCGCGGCGGGCTACACCTTC. As protein: CASSPGGAAGYTF.

This clone appeared once. V and J are TRBV9 and TRBJ2-4; TRBD2 might be the D (5 bases). The CDR3 consists of 15 residues. Between the trimmed V and J ends, which lost 4 bases and 0 bases, there was a span of 11 bases. Germline V gene lookup returns CDR1 SGDLS and CDR2 YYNGEE. This CDR3 reads CASSPDSLAKNIQYF. CDR3 sequence (DNA): TGTGCCAGCAGCCCGGACTCTCTAGCCAAAAACATTCAGTACTTC. The full variable domain, in which reference TRBV9 and TRBJ2-4 provide the parts outside the CDR3, is DSGVTQTPKHLITATGQRVTLRCSPRSGDLSVYWYQQSLDQGLQFLIQYYNGEERAKGNILERFSAQQFPDLHSELNLSSLELGDSALYFCASSPDSLAKNIQYFGAGTRLSVL.

This clone was recorded only once. The V call is TRBV5-1, the J call TRBJ2-3; 7 bases are a match to TRBD2. There are 18 residues in the CDR3. CDR1 SGHRS and CDR2 YFSETQ come from the germline V gene. The trim removed 4 bases at V and 0 bases at J, leaving 14 bases unmatched. CDR3 residues: CASSTDPPLATSTDTQYF. For the CDR3, the DNA is TGCGCCAGCAGCACCGACCCACCACTAGCGACTAGCACAGATACGCAGTATTTT.

J is TRBJ1-1 and V is TRBV7-6; unclear D gene. CDR1 SGHVS and CDR2 FNYEAQ come from the germline V gene. V was clipped by 5 bases and J by 5 bases, with 18 bases between them. The CDR3 is made up of 15 amino acids. The CDR3 here is CASSPDLAGRTEAFF. CDR3 DNA: TGTGCCAGCAGCCCTGATCTGGCAGGTAGGACTGAAGCTTTCTTT.

The chain is built from TRBV5-5 and TRBJ1-2; TRBD1 agrees at 7 bases. Trimming at V came to 4 bases and at J to 6 bases, leaving 12 bases not matched to a gene. Germline loops: CDR1 SGHKS, CDR2 YYEKEE (reference sequence). The CDR3 covers 15 residues. The CDR3 DNA reads as TGTGCCAGCAGCACCGAACCACAGGGGCAGGATGGCTACACCTTC. This codes for CASSTEPQGQDGYTF.

This chain links TRBV7-2 with TRBJ1-1; TRBD1 matches 9 bases. J was trimmed by 0 bases and V by 8 bases; bases with no gene match: 4. Germline V gene lookup returns CDR1 SGHTA and CDR2 FQGNSA. The CDR3 is 14 residues long. Written as DNA, the CDR3 is TGTGCCAGCGGTACAGGGGGCTTGAACACTGAAGCTTTCTTT. It specifies CASGTGGLNTEAFF.

This chain joins TRBV11-1 and TRBJ1-6, with TRBD1 matching over 8 bases. CDR3 size: 14 residues. CDR1 and CDR2 from the germline V gene are SGHAT and FQDESV (reference sequence). V lost 4 bases, J lost 7 bases, and 3 bases stayed unmatched. This chain's CDR3 is CASSSDRVNSPLHF. The CDR3 DNA sequence: TGTGCCAGCAGCTCGGACAGGGTCAATTCACCCCTCCACTTT.

This rearrangement joins TRBV5-5 to TRBJ1-6, with D uncertain. This CDR3 has 16 amino acids. CDR1 is SGHKS, CDR2 YYEKEE, per germline (reference sequence). Trimming pared 2 bases from V and 0 bases from J, leaving 9 bases between. The CDR3 sequence is CASSFGVSSYNSPLHF. The CDR3 DNA reads TGTGCCAGCAGCTTCGGAGTGAGCTCCTATAATTCACCCCTCCACTTT.

V is TRBV2 and J is TRBJ2-7; possibly TRBD1 for D (5 bases). This CDR3 is built from 14 residues. Trimming left V 6 bases short and J 3 bases short, with 15 bases between. Germline CDR1 SNHLY, CDR2 FYNNEI. In nucleotides, the CDR3 is TGTGCCAGCAGAATCCGAGGACACATCTACGAGCAGTACTTC. It specifies CASRIRGHIYEQYF.

The rearrangement links TRBV19 to TRBJ2-7; 8 bases are shared with TRBD1. J was trimmed by 4 bases and V by 3 bases; bases with no gene match: 11. Germline V CDR1 and CDR2: LNHDA, SQIVND (reference sequence). The CDR3 contains 16 residues. The CDR3 region has the DNA TGTGCCAGTAGTATTTCGAGGACAGGGATAATGTACGAGCAGTACTTC. As protein: CASSISRTGIMYEQYF.

The chain is built from TRBV25-1 and TRBJ2-1; 8 bases map to TRBD2. Losses at the gene ends were 6 bases for V and 9 bases for J; bases not matched to a gene: 19. CDR1 is MGHDK, CDR2 SYGVNS, per germline. The CDR3 has 17 amino acids. CDR3 sequence (DNA): TGTGCCAGCAGAAGATTGGCGGCGGGACTAGGGGTCGGTGAGCAGTTCTTC. Translated: CASRRLAAGLGVGEQFF.

J is TRBJ2-1 and V is TRBV29-1; 8 nucleotides agree with TRBD1. Germline values: CDR1 SQVTM, CDR2 ANQGSEA. The CDR3 length is 14 residues. V gave up 4 bases and J gave up 4 bases; unmatched junction bases: 6. The CDR3 DNA is TGCAGCGTTGGGGCGACAGGGGCTTACAATGAGCAGTTCTTC. It is translated as CSVGATGAYNEQFF.

V gene TRBV5-1 combines with J gene TRBJ1-4; D is perhaps TRBD1 (6 bases). The germline CDR1 and CDR2 sequences are SGHRS and YFSETQ. Trimming left V 0 bases short and J 5 bases short, with 17 bases between. The CDR3 loop spans 17 amino acids. This CDR3 reads CASSLESTGGRNEKLFF. The DNA of the CDR3 is TGCGCCAGCAGCTTGGAATCGACGGGGGGCAGAAATGAAAAACTGTTTTTT.

This clone has only one observation. The rearrangement uses TRBV6-1 and TRBJ1-5; D ambiguous. This CDR3 is built from 13 residues. CDR1 and CDR2 (germline): MNHNS, SASEGT. The ends were cut back, 2 bases at V and 1 base at J, with 3 bases in the middle. CDR3 DNA sequence: TGTGCCAGCAGTGAAATAAGCAATCAGCCCCAGCATTTT. Its protein product is CASSEISNQPQHF.